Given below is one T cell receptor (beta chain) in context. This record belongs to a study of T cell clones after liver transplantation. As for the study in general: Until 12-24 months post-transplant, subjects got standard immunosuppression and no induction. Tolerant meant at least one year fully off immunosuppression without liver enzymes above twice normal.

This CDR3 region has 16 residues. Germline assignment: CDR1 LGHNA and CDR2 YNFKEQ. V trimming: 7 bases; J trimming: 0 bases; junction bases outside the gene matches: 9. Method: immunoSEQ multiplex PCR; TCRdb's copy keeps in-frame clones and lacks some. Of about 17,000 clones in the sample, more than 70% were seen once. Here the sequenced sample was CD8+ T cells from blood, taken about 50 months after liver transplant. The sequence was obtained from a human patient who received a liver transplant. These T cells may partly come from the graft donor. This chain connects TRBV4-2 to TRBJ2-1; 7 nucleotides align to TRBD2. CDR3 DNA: TGTGCCAGCACCGTGACTAGCCCAAGCTCCTACAATGAGCAGTTCTTC. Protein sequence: CASTVTSPSSYNEQFF.